The text below deals with one T cell receptor (beta chain). Its antigen is not identified. Assay used: immunoSEQ multiplex PCR; TCRdb lists only in-frame clones, some missing. The sample records around 250,000 clones, about 90% being singletons. This entry is derived from a study of cytomegalovirus exposure and HLA in healthy donors. Background on the study: The approximately 120 validation repertoires used the same platform as the roughly 670 first-cohort repertoires, a later analysis reported.

General observations from the study: Many donors carried some public TCRs, although rarity characterized most TCR sequences.

The sequence derives from a woman aged 18-29 years in good health and CMV-seronegative. Sequencing was carried out using PBMCs.

CDR3 in amino acids: CASSLGIQGYEQYF. The CDR3 DNA reads as TGTGCCAGCAGCTTAGGCATACAGGGATACGAGCAGTACTTC. J is TRBJ2-7 and V is TRBV11-2; D possibly corresponds to TRBD1 (6 bases). Per the germline V gene, CDR1 is SGHAT and CDR2 is FQNNGV. Trimming removed 1 base from V and 4 bases from J, with 11 bases in between. The CDR3 extends over 14 amino acids.